Ten or more counts support the clone carrying this T cell receptor beta chain. Its antigen is not identified. The record originates from a study of identical twins. Study-level results: There were fewer insertions in abundant cord blood beta clonotypes, but memory repertoires showed no such pattern. Conclusions leaned on cross-sectional statistical analysis and did not track the same donors over time. Models predicted less out-of-frame TCR alpha sharing in monozygotic twins than was found.

A universal primer site was incorporated via template switching, and the cDNA contained unique molecular identifiers. TCRdb re-called the 5' RACE reads with MiXCR, one entry per CDR3 protein. The sample yields approximately 670,000 distinct CDR3 sequences, less than 7% seen once. This clonotype was obtained from a man aged 18 to 30 in good health. Material for sequencing was naive T cells sorted from blood.

CDR3 amino acids: CASSSGTGVLGGGYTF. Written as DNA, the CDR3 is TGTGCCAGCAGTTCCGGGACAGGGGTTCTGGGGGGTGGCTACACCTTC. This chain connects TRBV12-3 or TRBV12-4 to TRBJ1-2; TRBD1 aligns across 10 bases. V gave up 4 bases and J gave up 7 bases; unmatched junction bases: 12. The CDR3 has 16 amino acids.